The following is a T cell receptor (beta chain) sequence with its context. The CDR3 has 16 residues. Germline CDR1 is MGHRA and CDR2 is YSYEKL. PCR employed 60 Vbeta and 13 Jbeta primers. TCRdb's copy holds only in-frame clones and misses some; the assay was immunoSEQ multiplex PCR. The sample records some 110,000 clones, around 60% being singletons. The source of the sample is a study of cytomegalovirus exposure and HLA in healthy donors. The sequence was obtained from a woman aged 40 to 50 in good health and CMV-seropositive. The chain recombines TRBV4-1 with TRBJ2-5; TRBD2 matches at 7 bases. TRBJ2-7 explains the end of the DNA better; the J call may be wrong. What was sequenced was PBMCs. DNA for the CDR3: TGCGCCAGCAGCCTGATCCTAGCGGCGGGGAACTACGAGCAGTACTTC. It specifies CASSLILAAGNYEQYF.